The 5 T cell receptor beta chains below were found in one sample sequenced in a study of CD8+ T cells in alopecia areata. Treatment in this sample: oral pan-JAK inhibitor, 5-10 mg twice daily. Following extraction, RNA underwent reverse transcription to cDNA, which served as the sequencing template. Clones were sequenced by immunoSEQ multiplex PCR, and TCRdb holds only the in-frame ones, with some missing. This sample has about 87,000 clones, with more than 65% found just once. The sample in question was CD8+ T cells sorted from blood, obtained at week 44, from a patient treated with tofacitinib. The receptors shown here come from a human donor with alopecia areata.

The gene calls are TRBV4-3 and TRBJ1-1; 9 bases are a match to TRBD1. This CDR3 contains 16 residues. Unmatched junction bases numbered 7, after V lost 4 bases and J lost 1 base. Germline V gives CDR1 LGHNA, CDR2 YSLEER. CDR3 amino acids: CASSLTATGGNTEAFF. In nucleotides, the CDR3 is TGCGCCAGCAGCCTGACGGCGACAGGGGGGAACACTGAAGCTTTCTTT.

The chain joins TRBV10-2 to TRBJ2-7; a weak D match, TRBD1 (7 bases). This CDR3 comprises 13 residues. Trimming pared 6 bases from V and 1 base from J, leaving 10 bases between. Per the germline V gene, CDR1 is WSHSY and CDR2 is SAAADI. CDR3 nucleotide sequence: TGCGCCAGCAGCGCGGGACAGTCCTACGAGCAGTACTTC. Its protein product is CASSAGQSYEQYF.

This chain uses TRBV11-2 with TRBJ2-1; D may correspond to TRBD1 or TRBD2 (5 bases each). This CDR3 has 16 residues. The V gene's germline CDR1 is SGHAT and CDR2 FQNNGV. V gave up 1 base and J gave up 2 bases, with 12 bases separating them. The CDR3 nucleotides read TGTGCCAGCAGCTTAGGACGAGGGGAAACCTACAATGAGCAGTTCTTC. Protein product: CASSLGRGETYNEQFF.

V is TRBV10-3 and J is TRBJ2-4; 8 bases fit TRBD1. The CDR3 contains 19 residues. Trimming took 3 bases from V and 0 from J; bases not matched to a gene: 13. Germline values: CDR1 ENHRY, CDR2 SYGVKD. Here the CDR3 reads CAISDPYRDRNGAKNIQYF. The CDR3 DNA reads TGTGCCATCAGTGACCCCTACCGGGACAGGAATGGAGCCAAAAACATTCAGTACTTC.

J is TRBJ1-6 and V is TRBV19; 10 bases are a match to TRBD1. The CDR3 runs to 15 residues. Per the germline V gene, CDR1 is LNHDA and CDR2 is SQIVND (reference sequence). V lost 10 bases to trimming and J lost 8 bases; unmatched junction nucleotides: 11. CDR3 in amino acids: CATRDRDRGDSPLHF. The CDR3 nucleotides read TGTGCCACCAGGGATAGGGACAGGGGCGATTCACCCCTCCACTTT.